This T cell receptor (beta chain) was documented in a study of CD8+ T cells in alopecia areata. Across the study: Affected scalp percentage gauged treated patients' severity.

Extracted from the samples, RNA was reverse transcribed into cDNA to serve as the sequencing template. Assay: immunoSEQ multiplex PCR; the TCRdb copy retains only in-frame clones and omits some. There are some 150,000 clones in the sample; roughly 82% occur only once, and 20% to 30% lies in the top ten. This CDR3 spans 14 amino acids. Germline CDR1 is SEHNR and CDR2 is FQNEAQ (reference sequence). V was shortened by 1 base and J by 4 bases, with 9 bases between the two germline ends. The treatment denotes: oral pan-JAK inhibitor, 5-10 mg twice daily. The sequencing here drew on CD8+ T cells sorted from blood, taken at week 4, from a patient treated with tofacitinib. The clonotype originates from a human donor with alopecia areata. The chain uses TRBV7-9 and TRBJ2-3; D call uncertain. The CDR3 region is CASSLDLRADTQYF. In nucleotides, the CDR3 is TGTGCCAGCAGCTTAGACCTAAGGGCAGATACGCAGTATTTT.